This TCR beta chain was captured by sequencing in a study of shared clonotypes between healthy human individuals. About the research overall: CD4 naive cells filled three plates per donor, CD4 memory three, CD8 naive two and CD8 memory one. Study-wide results and limits: Among the subsets, naive ones generally showed larger estimated richness than memory ones. Blood was the sole source, and tissue repertoires probably differ.

As concerns this clone: What it recognizes is unknown.

TCRdb keeps only in-frame clones here, not all; method: immunoSEQ multiplex PCR. This table has about 1 million clones, around 76% appearing once. The CDR3 is 13 residues long. Germline CDR1 MDHEN, CDR2 SYDVKM. Trimming removed 6 bases at V and 2 bases at J, with 7 bases between. The sequenced sample consisted of memory CD4+ T cells sorted from blood. Noted subset: CD45RA-negative fraction. The chain uses TRBV28 and TRBJ2-2; D is ambiguous. The origin of this receptor is a man in his late teens or twenties in good health. DNA of the CDR3: TGTGCCAGCAGGTTACAAAACACCGGGGAGCTGTTTTTT. Amino acid sequence: CASRLQNTGELFF.